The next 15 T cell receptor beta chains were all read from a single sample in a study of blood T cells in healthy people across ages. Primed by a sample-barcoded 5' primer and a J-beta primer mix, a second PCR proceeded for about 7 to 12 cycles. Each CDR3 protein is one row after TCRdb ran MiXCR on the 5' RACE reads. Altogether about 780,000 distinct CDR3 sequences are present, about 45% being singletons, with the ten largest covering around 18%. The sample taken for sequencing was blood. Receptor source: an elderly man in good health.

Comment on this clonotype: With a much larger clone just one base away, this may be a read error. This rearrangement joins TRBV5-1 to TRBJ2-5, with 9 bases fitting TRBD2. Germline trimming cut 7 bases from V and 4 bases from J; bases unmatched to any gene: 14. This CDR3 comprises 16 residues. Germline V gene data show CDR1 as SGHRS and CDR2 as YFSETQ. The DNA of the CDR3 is TGCGCCAGCTCCTGGGTTCTAGCGGGATCCGTAGAGACCCAGTACTTC. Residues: CASSWVLAGSVETQYF. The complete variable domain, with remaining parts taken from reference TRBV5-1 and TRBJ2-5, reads KAGVTQTPRYLIKTRGQQVTLSCSPISGHRSVSWYQQTPGQGLQFLFEYFSETQRNKGNFPGRFSGRQFSNSRSEMNVSTLELGDSALYLCASSWVLAGSVETQYFGPGTRLLVL.

CDR3 DNA: TGCGCCAGCAGCCTCGCCGGGACAGGGGTTGAGGATACGCAGTATTTT. Amino acid sequence: CASSLAGTGVEDTQYF. The chain employs TRBV5-1 and TRBJ2-3; 10 positions match TRBD1. Germline V gene data show CDR1 as SGHRS and CDR2 as YFSETQ. The ends lost 4 bases at V and 6 bases at J; junction bases unmatched: 11. The CDR3 length is 16 residues.

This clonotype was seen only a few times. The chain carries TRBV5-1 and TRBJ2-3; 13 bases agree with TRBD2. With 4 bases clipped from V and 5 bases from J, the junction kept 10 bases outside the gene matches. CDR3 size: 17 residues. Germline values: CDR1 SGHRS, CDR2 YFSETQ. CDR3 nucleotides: TGCGCCAGCAGCCTTTCCGGACTAGCGGGAGCTGGAGATACGCAGTATTTT. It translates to CASSLSGLAGAGDTQYF. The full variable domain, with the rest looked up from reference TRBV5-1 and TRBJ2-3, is KAGVTQTPRYLIKTRGQQVTLSCSPISGHRSVSWYQQTPGQGLQFLFEYFSETQRNKGNFPGRFSGRQFSNSRSEMNVSTLELGDSALYLCASSLSGLAGAGDTQYFGPGTRLTVL.

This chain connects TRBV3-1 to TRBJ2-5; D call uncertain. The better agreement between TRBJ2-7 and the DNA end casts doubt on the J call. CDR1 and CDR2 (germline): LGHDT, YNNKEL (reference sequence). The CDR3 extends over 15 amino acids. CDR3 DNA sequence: TGTGCCAGCAGCCAAGCCCCGAATGGCGGCTACGAGCAGTACTTC. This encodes CASSQAPNGGYEQYF.

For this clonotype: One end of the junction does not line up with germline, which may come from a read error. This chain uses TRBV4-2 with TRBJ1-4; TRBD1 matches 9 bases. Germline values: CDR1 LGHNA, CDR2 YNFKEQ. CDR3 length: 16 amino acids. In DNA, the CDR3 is TGTGCCAGCAGCCAGGGTCCGGGACAGGGTGTTGAAAAGCTGTTTTTT. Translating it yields CASSQGPGQGVEKLFF.

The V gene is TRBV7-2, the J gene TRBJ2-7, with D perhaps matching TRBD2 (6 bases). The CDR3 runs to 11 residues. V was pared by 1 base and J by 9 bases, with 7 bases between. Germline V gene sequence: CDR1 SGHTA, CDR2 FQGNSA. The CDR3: CASSLDGGQYF. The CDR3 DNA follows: TGTGCCAGCAGCTTAGACGGGGGGCAGTACTTC.

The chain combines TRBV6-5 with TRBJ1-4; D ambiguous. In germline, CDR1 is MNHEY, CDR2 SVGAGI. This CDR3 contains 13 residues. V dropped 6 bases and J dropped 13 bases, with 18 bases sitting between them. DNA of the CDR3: TGTGCCAGCAGATTCTCCCGCGGGGAGGGACTGTTTTTT. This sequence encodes CASRFSRGEGLFF.

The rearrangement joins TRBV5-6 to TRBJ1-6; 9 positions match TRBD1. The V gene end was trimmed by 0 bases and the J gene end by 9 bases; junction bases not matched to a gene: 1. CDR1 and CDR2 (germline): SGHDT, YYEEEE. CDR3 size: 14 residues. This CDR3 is CASSLDRGLSPLHF. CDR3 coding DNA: TGTGCCAGCAGCTTGGACAGGGGGCTTTCACCCCTCCACTTT.

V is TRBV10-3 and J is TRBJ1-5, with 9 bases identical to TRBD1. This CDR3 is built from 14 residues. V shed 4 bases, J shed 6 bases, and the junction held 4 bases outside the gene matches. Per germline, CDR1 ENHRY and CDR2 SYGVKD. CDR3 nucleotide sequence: TGTGCCATCAGTGGAGACAGGGGGTTTCAGCCCCAGCATTTT. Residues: CAISGDRGFQPQHF.

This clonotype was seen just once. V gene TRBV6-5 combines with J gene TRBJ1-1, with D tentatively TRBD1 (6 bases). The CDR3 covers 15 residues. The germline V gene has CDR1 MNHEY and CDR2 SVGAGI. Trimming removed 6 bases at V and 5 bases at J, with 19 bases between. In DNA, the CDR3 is TGTGCCAGCAGGGGACGAGGGCAGGGGCCAACTGAAGCTTTCTTT. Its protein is CASRGRGQGPTEAFF.

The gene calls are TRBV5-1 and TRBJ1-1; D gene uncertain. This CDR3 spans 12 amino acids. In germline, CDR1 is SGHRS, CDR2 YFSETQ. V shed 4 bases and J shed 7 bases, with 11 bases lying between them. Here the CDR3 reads CASSPDEGEAFF. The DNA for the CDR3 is TGCGCCAGCAGCCCAGACGAAGGTGAAGCTTTCTTT. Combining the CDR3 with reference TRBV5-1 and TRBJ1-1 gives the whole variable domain KAGVTQTPRYLIKTRGQQVTLSCSPISGHRSVSWYQQTPGQGLQFLFEYFSETQRNKGNFPGRFSGRQFSNSRSEMNVSTLELGDSALYLCASSPDEGEAFFGQGTRLTVV.

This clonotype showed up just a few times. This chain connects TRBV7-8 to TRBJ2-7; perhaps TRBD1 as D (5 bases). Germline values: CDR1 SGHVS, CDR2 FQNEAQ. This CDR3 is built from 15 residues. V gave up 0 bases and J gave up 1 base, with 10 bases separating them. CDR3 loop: CASSLAADKSYEQYF. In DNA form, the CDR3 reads TGTGCCAGCAGCTTAGCCGCGGACAAGTCCTACGAGCAGTACTTC.

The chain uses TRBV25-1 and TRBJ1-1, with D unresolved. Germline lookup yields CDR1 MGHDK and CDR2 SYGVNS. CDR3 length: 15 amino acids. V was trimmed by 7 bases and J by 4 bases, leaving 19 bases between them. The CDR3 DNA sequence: TGTGCCAGCACTCCCTTAGGAGGGTCGGGCACTGAAGCTTTCTTT. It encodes CASTPLGGSGTEAFF.

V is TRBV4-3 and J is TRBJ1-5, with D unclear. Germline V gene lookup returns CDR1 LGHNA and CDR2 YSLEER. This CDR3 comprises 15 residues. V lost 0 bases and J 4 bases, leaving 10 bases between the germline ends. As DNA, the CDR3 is TGCGCCAGCAGCCAAGATGGGTCGGAAAATCAGCCCCAGCATTTT. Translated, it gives CASSQDGSENQPQHF.

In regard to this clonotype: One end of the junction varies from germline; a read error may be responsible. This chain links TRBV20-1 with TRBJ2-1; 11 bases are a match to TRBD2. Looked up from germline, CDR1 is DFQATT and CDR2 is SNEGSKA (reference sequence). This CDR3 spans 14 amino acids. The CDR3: CSTRGTSGYNEQFF. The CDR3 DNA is TGCAGTACTAGAGGGACTAGCGGCTACAATGAGCAGTTCTTC.